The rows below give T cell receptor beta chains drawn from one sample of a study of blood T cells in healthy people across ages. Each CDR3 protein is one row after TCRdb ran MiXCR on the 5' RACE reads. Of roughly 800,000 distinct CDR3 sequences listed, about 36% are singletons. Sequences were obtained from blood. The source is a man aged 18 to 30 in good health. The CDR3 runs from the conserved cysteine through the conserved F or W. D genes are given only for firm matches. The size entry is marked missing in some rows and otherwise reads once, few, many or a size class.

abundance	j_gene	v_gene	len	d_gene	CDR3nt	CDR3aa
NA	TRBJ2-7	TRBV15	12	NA	TGTGCCACCAGCAGAGAAGGGTTCGAGCAGTACTTC	CATSREGFEQYF
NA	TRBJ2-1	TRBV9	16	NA	TGTGCCAGCAGCGTAGCTTGGGCTAGCTTATCGAATGAGCAGTTCTTC	CASSVAWASLSNEQFF
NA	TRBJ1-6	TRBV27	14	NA	TGTGCCAGCAGTTTATCGAATAGAGATTCACCCCCCCACTTT	CASSLSNRDSPPHF
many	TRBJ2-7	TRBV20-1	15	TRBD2	TGCAGTGCTAGAGCTGATAGCGGGGCGCCCTACGAGCAGTACTTC	CSARADSGAPYEQYF
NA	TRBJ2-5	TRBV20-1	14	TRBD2	TGCAGTGCTAGAGATACTAGCGGGGTCGAGACCCAGTACTTC	CSARDTSGVETQYF
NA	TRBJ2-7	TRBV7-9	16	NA	TGTGCCAGCAGCCTCGGCCCAGGGATGAGCTCCTACGAGCAGTACTTC	CASSLGPGMSSYEQYF
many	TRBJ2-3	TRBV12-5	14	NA	TGTGCTAGTGGTCGGGACTTTATGGGAGATACGCAGTATTTT	CASGRDFMGDTQYF
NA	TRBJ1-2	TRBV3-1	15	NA	TGTGCCAGCAGCCTCAAACGCAGGCTACCCTATGGCTACACCTTC	CASSLKRRLPYGYTF
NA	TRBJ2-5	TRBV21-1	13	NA	TGTGCCAGCAGCAAAGGCAGTCCGGACAGCCAGTACTTC	CASSKGSPDSQYF
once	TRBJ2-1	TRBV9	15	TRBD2	TGTGCCAGCAAATCGGATAGCGGGGAGGCTAATGAGCAGTTCTTC	CASKSDSGEANEQFF
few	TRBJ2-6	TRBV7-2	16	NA	TGTGCCAGCAGCTTAGCGGAGTTCTCTGGGGCCAACGTCCTGACTTTC	CASSLAEFSGANVLTF
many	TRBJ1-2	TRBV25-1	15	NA	TGTGCCAGCAGTGAATATGACACGGATTCCTATGGCTACACCTTC	CASSEYDTDSYGYTF
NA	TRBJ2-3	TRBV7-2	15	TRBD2	TGTGCCAGCAGCCTCACTGGCGGGGGGGCAGATACGCAGTATTTT	CASSLTGGGADTQYF
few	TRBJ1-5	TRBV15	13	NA	TGTGCCACCAGCGGGAGTAGCAATCAGCCCCAGCATTTT	CATSGSSNQPQHF
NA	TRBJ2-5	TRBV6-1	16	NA	TGTGCCAGCAGTGCAGCTGGGGCCGAGTCCCAAGAGACCCAGTACTTC	CASSAAGAESQETQYF
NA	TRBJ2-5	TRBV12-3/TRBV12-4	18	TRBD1	TGTGCCAGCAGTTTAGCGGCAGGGGGCGCAAGAATGGGTGAGACCCAGTACTTC	CASSLAAGGARMGETQYF
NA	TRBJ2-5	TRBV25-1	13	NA	TGTGCCAGCAGTGAAACCCTAGGGGAGACCCAGTACTTC	CASSETLGETQYF
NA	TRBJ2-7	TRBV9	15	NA	TGTGCCAGCAGCGTAGGTACCGGACTCTCCTACGAGCAGTACTTC	CASSVGTGLSYEQYF
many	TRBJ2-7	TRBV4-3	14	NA	TGCGCCAGCACCCCCGATTGGACACCCTACGAGCAGTACTTC	CASTPDWTPYEQYF
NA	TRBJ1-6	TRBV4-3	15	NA	TGCGCCGGCAGCCAAGGGTCAGGAGTCAGTTCACCCCTCCACTTT	CAGSQGSGVSSPLHF
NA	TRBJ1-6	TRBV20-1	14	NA	TGCAGTGCTAGCGTCGGGACGGAAGGTTCACCCCTCCACTTT	CSASVGTEGSPLHF
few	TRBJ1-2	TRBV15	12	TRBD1	TGTGCCACCAGCAGGGACAGGCATGGCTACACCTTC	CATSRDRHGYTF
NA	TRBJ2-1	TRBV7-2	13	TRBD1	TGTGCCAGCAGCTTTAACAGGGGCCCCGAGCAGTTCTTC	CASSFNRGPEQFF
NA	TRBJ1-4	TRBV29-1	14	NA	TGCAGCGTCGATGCGTTGGGGTCTAATGAAAAACTGTTTTTT	CSVDALGSNEKLFF
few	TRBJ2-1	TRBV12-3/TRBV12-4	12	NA	TGTGCCAGCAGTTTATACATGAATGAGCAGTTCTTC	CASSLYMNEQFF
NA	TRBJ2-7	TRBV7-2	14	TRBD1	TGTGCCAGCAGCCTCGGGACAGGGTCCGACGAGCAGTACTTC	CASSLGTGSDEQYF
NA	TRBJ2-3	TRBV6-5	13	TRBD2	TGTGCCAGTAGAGCGGGGCACACAGATACGCAGTATTTT	CASRAGHTDTQYF
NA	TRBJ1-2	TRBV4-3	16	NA	TGCGCCAGCAGCCCAGGGGCAGCTGAGGTTGACTATGGCTACACCTTC	CASSPGAAEVDYGYTF
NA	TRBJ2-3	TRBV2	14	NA	TGTGCCAGCAGGCAGGTAGCGGACACAGATACGCAGTATTTT	CASRQVADTDTQYF
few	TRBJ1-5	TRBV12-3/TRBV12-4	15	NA	TGTGCCAGCAGTTTGGAGTGGAAGAGCAATCAGCCCCAGCATTTT	CASSLEWKSNQPQHF
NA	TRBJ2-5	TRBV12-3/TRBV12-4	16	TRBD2	TGTGCCAGCAGCGCTTGGGGGAGGGATTTGACAGAGACCCAGTACTTC	CASSAWGRDLTETQYF
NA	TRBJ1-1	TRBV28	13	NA	TGTGCCAGCATCCCAGAGGGGAACACTGAAGCTTTCTTT	CASIPEGNTEAFF
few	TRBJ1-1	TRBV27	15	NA	TGTGCCAGCAGTACAATTCGGACAGAGAACACTGAAGCTTTCTTT	CASSTIRTENTEAFF
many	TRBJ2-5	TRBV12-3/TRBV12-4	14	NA	TGTGCCAGCAGTTTCGGGGACTCCCTAGAGACCCAGTACTTC	CASSFGDSLETQYF
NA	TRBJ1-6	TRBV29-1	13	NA	TGCAGCGTTGGGACCGGGGACAATTCACCCCTCCACTTT	CSVGTGDNSPLHF
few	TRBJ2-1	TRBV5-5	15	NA	TGTGCCAGCAGCTTGGGCGGGGAAACCTACAATGAGCAGTTCTTC	CASSLGGETYNEQFF
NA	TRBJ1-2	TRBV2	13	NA	TGTGCCAGCGACCTAGAAAAGGGTTCTGGCTACACCTTC	CASDLEKGSGYTF
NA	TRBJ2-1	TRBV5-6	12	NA	TGTGCCAGCAGCTTGGCTGCACGGGAGCAGTTCTTC	CASSLAAREQFF
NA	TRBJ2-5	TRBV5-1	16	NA	TGCGCCAGCAGCGATCAACCGGGACAGCTCCCGGGGGAGCAGTACTTC	CASSDQPGQLPGEQYF
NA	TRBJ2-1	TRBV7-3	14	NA	TGTGCCAGCAGCTTAGAGGCAGGGGACAATGGGCAGTTCTTC	CASSLEAGDNGQFF
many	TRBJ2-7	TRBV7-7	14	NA	TGTGCTAGCAGCAGGGGACCGCTAACCTACGAGCAGTACTTC	CASSRGPLTYEQYF
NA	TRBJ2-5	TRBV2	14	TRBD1	TGTGCCAGCAGTGAACAGGGGGCGCGGGAGACCCAGTACTTC	CASSEQGARETQYF
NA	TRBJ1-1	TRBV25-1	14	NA	TGTGCCAGCAGTGGTGCCTTGGGAGGGGCTGAAGCTTTCTTT	CASSGALGGAEAFF
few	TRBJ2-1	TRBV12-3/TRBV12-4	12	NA	TGTGCCAGCAGCGAGTGGGGCCTCGAGCAGTTCTTC	CASSEWGLEQFF
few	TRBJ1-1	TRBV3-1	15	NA	TGTGCCAGCAGCCAAGTGGGGATCATGAACACTGAAGCTTTCTTT	CASSQVGIMNTEAFF
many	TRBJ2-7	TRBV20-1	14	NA	TGCAGTGCTAGGGCAGGGGCCACAACGAGCCAGCAGTACTTC	CSARAGATTSQQYF
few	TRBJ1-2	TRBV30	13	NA	TGTGCCTTCCACGTGGAGGGGGTCGGTGGCTACACCTTC	CAFHVEGVGGYTF
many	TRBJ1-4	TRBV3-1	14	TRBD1	TGTGCCAGCAGCCAAGTACAGGGGGGAGAAAAACTGTTTTTT	CASSQVQGGEKLFF
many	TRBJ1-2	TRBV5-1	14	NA	TGCGCCAGCAGCTTGGGAACAGATTTCTATGGCTACACCTTC	CASSLGTDFYGYTF